This T cell receptor (beta chain) was observed in a study of identical twins. Findings and caveats of the study: The abundant beta clonotypes from cord blood had fewer insertions, and memory repertoires had none of this. Its conclusions, products of cross-sectional statistical analysis, did not come from following the same donors.

Donors were all healthy Caucasians. CDR1 is SGHRS and CDR2 is YFSETQ in the germline V gene. The V end was cut by 3 bases, the J end by 2 bases, with 10 bases between. CDR3 length: 14 residues. This clonotype has more than one count but fewer than ten. Its antigen is not identified. TCRdb ran MiXCR on the 5' RACE reads and lists one entry per CDR3 protein. This table holds just over 500,000 distinct CDR3 sequences, around 20% found once. The sample was also reused in another study, on T cells expressing NK-cell markers.

The sequenced sample consisted of CD4+ T cells sorted from blood. This chain connects TRBV5-1 to TRBJ2-3; D is unclear. The TCR originated in a woman aged 18 to 35 in good health. CDR3 bases: TGCGCCAGCAGCTCGACGGCGAACACAGATACGCAGTATTTT. Its protein is CASSSTANTDTQYF.